The 14 T cell receptor beta chains given below trace back to one sample, sequenced in a study of blood T cell repertoires in COVID-19 (TCRdb year 2020). Preparation of the library involved the immunoSEQ multiplex PCR assay. The table comes from immuneACCESS by way of TCRdb, which keeps in-frame sequences with V and J called. Part of the clones is missing from these tables; in studies checked, under half for an unresolved V gene and the rest for unknown reasons. The sample includes 200,000 to 300,000 clones, with 85% to 90% observed a single time. Around 3.5% of the sample is in the top ten clones. The sample taken for sequencing was peripheral blood. The receptor set was obtained from a woman aged 40 to 49 with acute or convalescent COVID-19.

J is TRBJ2-5 and V is TRBV4-2; possibly TRBD2 for D (5 bases). Germline V gene lookup returns CDR1 LGHNA and CDR2 YNFKEQ. CDR3 length equals 15 residues. The V and J ends lost 1 base and 5 bases respectively, with 14 bases between them. The CDR3 coding sequence is TGTGCCAGCAGCCAAGCAGAGACTAAAAAGGAGACCCAGTACTTC. Amino acid sequence: CASSQAETKKETQYF.

This chain connects TRBV24-1 to TRBJ1-5, with 8 bases aligning to TRBD1. CDR1 KGHDR and CDR2 SFDVKD come from the germline V gene. The V segment lost 3 bases and the J segment 2 bases; nucleotides outside the gene matches: 8. CDR3 size: 17 residues. The CDR3: CATSDTRRGPGNQPQHF. The CDR3 DNA sequence: TGTGCCACCAGTGATACCCGCAGGGGGCCAGGCAATCAGCCCCAGCATTTT.

This chain links TRBV6-5 with TRBJ1-6, with D possibly matching TRBD1 (5 bases). The CDR3 runs to 14 residues. V was clipped by 6 bases and J by 8 bases, with 14 bases between them. Germline assignment: CDR1 MNHEY and CDR2 SVGAGI. The CDR3: CASSPGAGHSPLHF. The CDR3 nucleotides are TGTGCCAGCAGCCCGGGCGCGGGGCATTCACCCCTCCACTTT.

V is TRBV19 and J is TRBJ2-2, with 7 bases identical to TRBD1. The germline gives CDR1 LNHDA, CDR2 SQIVND (reference sequence). CDR3 length equals 16 residues. The J segment lost 0 bases and the V segment lost 3 bases, leaving 4 bases of the junction unmatched. CDR3 sequence (DNA): TGTGCCAGTAGTATGTTGGGGACAGCGAACACCGGGGAGCTGTTTTTT. This sequence encodes CASSMLGTANTGELFF. Supplemented by reference TRBV19 and TRBJ2-2, the full variable domain reads DGGITQSPKYLFRKEGQNVTLSCEQNLNHDAMYWYRQDPGQGLRLIYYSQIVNDFQKGDIAEGYSVSREKKESFPLTVTSAQKNPTAFYLCASSMLGTANTGELFFGEGSRLTVL.

The chain recombines TRBV18 with TRBJ1-1; weak D call: TRBD1 (5 bases). This CDR3 contains 13 residues. Germline loops: CDR1 KGHSH, CDR2 LQKENI. The ends were cut back, 6 bases at V and 1 base at J, with 9 bases in the middle. CDR3 sequence (DNA): TGTGCCAGCTCCGCCGACAGGAACACTGAAGCTTTCTTT. Translation: CASSADRNTEAFF.

The chain links TRBV6-5 to TRBJ1-5; D is unresolved. In germline, CDR1 is MNHEY, CDR2 SVGAGI. V lost 7 bases, J lost 5 bases, and 9 bases lay in between. The length of the CDR3 is 12 residues. This CDR3 is CASMGRHQPQHF. In DNA form, the CDR3 reads TGTGCCAGCATGGGGAGGCATCAGCCCCAGCATTTT.

The chain is built from TRBV19 and TRBJ1-2; D call uncertain. With 1 base removed from V and 2 bases from J, the gap between germline ends came to 8 bases. Germline CDR1 reads LNHDA; CDR2 reads SQIVND (reference sequence). The length of the CDR3 is 14 residues. The CDR3 spells CASSIASGNYGYTF. The CDR3 DNA sequence: TGTGCCAGTAGTATAGCGTCGGGGAACTATGGCTACACCTTC. Full variable domain (outside the CDR3, taken from reference TRBV19 and TRBJ1-2): DGGITQSPKYLFRKEGQNVTLSCEQNLNHDAMYWYRQDPGQGLRLIYYSQIVNDFQKGDIAEGYSVSREKKESFPLTVTSAQKNPTAFYLCASSIASGNYGYTFGSGTRLTVV.

The rearrangement links TRBV7-9 to TRBJ1-2; possibly TRBD1 for D (5 bases). Germline V gene lookup returns CDR1 SEHNR and CDR2 FQNEAQ (reference sequence). V dropped 6 bases and J dropped 5 bases, with 16 bases sitting between them. This CDR3 contains 14 residues. CDR3 loop: CASSAPGGGYGYTF. CDR3 nucleotides: TGTGCCAGCAGTGCCCCGGGGGGTGGTTATGGCTACACCTTC.

The V gene is TRBV5-1, the J gene TRBJ2-3; 11 nucleotides line up with TRBD2. CDR3 length: 16 residues. CDR1 is SGHRS, CDR2 YFSETQ, per germline. J was trimmed by 4 bases and V by 4 bases; bases with no gene match: 8. CDR3 in amino acids: CASSPYLAGGADTQYF. In nucleotides, the CDR3 is TGCGCCAGCAGCCCTTACTTAGCGGGGGGGGCAGATACGCAGTATTTT.

The chain couples TRBV5-5 to TRBJ2-7; D not resolved. The germline V gene has CDR1 SGHKS and CDR2 YYEKEE (reference sequence). The CDR3 has 11 residues. Trimming pared 2 bases from V and 3 bases from J, leaving 3 bases between. The CDR3 coding sequence is TGTGCCAGCAGCTTCTTCTACGAGCAGTACGTC. This encodes CASSFFYEQYV.

This chain uses TRBV5-1 with TRBJ2-1, with D possibly matching TRBD2 (5 bases). CDR3 length equals 16 residues. Germline V lookup: CDR1 SGHRS, CDR2 YFSETQ. V lost 0 bases, J lost 0 bases, and 10 bases lay in between. The CDR3 DNA reads as TGCGCCAGCAGCTTGGCCGGGGTCAGCTCCTACAATGAGCAGTTCTTC. It encodes CASSLAGVSSYNEQFF.

The chain uses TRBV18 and TRBJ2-1, with 8 nucleotides matching TRBD1. This CDR3 contains 17 residues. Germline V gene data show CDR1 as KGHSH and CDR2 as LQKENI. V lost 3 bases, J lost 5 bases, and 12 bases stayed unmatched. The CDR3: CASSPRESGQGHNEQFF. CDR3 bases: TGTGCCAGCTCACCCAGAGAATCCGGACAGGGTCACAATGAGCAGTTCTTC. Looking up the rest from reference TRBV18 and TRBJ2-1 gives the full variable domain: NAGVMQNPRHLVRRRGQEARLRCSPMKGHSHVYWYRQLPEEGLKFMVYLQKENIIDESGMPKERFSAEFPKEGPSILRIQQVVRGDSAAYFCASSPRESGQGHNEQFFGPGTRLTVL.

This sequence joins TRBV12-3 or TRBV12-4 and TRBJ2-1; 9 bases agree with TRBD2. The CDR3 has 13 residues. V shed 1 base, J shed 16 bases, and the junction held 8 bases outside the gene matches. CDR3 in DNA: TGTGCCAGCAGTTTAGGGCTAGCGGGACCTAGATTCTTC. Its protein product is CASSLGLAGPRFF.

The V and J genes are TRBV2 and TRBJ1-3, with D maybe TRBD1 (6 bases). Germline loops: CDR1 SNHLY, CDR2 FYNNEI. V lost 6 bases and J lost 0, with 15 bases in between. The CDR3 spans 16 residues. The CDR3 region is CASSQQGPSSGNTIYF. In nucleotides, the CDR3 is TGTGCCAGCAGCCAACAGGGTCCTAGCTCTGGAAACACCATATATTTT.